This TCR beta chain was captured by sequencing in a study of blood T cell repertoires in COVID-19. Donors were grouped by their self-reported clinical history. The recovered donors of Cohort 3 showed two negative PCRs, clearance, or symptom resolution. The CDR3 loop spans 18 amino acids. V was trimmed by 4 bases and J by 1 base, leaving 20 bases between them. Germline V CDR1 and CDR2: SGHRS, YFSETQ. Original processing notes: Nucleated cell number was recorded as an estimate derived from reference gene primer amplification. Sequencing used immunoSEQ multiplex PCR; TCRdb keeps in-frame clones, though not all of them. The DNA was the basis for D and trimming; V, J and clone size are from that table. The sample consists of around 300,000 clones, 89% of them appearing once.

The V and J genes are TRBV5-1 and TRBJ2-2; D possibly corresponds to TRBD1 (6 bases). Sequencing was done on a sample of PBMCs or T cells enriched from blood (not recorded which). This receptor was taken from a woman in her sixties who had recovered from COVID-19. The chain's CDR3 is CASSTSRDTVGNTGELFF. The DNA for the CDR3 is TGCGCCAGCAGCACCAGCCGGGACACCGTAGGGAACACCGGGGAGCTGTTTTTT.